This TCR beta chain came from a study of cytomegalovirus exposure and HLA in healthy donors. In the PCR, 60 Vbeta and 13 Jbeta primers were used. Libraries were prepared by immunoSEQ multiplex PCR; TCRdb keeps only in-frame clonotypes and omits some of them. The sample holds about 170,000 clones, 73% seen once. Study-wide results and limits: Later analysis identified a missense DCLRE1C variant that was linked to TCR beta V- and J-gene trimming. The dataset shows that most TCR sequences were rare, while some public TCRs occurred in many donors. Associated with cytomegalovirus, according to the listing, were fewer than 200 TCR beta chains. An Asian-associated ancestry cluster reportedly showed fewer N-insertions than the approximately 660-donor mean in a later analysis.

Trimming removed 6 bases at V and 1 base at J, with 14 bases between. Germline V gene data show CDR1 as GTSNPN and CDR2 as SVGIG (reference sequence). The CDR3 covers 14 residues. On this clone itself: Antigen: not known.

Sequenced input: PBMCs. The sequence was collected from a young woman in good health and CMV-seropositive. V is TRBV30 and J is TRBJ2-3; possibly TRBD2 for D (5 bases). The CDR3 loop is CACPRGTRTDTQYF. DNA of the CDR3: TGTGCCTGTCCTCGGGGTACCCGCACAGATACGCAGTATTTT. Full variable domain (remainder filled in from reference TRBV30 and TRBJ2-3): SQTIHQWPATLVQPVGSPLSLECTVEGTSNPNLYWYRQAAGRGLQLLFYSVGIGQISSEVPQNLSASRPQDRQFILSSKKLLLSDSGFYLCACPRGTRTDTQYFGPGTRLTVL.